Listed below are T cell receptor beta chains from one sample, sequenced in a study of shared clonotypes between healthy human individuals. The method was immunoSEQ multiplex PCR; TCRdb's version includes in-frame clones alone and lacks a portion of them. The table includes 2 million to 3 million clones, 90% to 95% detected once. Sequenced: naive CD4+ T cells from PBMCs. These receptors were collected from a man younger than 35 in good health. Some clones in this sample may be carry-over from other donors' samples. CDR3s include the opening cysteine and the closing phenylalanine or tryptophan. Fields, in order: V gene, J gene, CDR3 protein.

>TRBV7-3|TRBJ2-3
CASSPTGTRGTPSSTDTQYF
>TRBV6-6|TRBJ1-1
CASSDRIENTEAFF
>TRBV6-1|TRBJ2-7
CASTKDYEQYF
>TRBV10-3|TRBJ2-1
CATGQTPYNEQFF
>TRBV15|TRBJ2-5
CATLRWEAQETQYF
>TRBV10-3|TRBJ2-7
CAISDPRYSGSNEQYF
>TRBV15|TRBJ1-2
CATFSGGARGYGYTF
>TRBV19|TRBJ1-2
CASRLGDGYTF
>TRBV7-9|TRBJ2-5
CASSASGTGGQETQYF
>TRBV18|TRBJ1-1
CASSPLQGGAFF
>TRBV30|TRBJ1-1
CAWSPVSHTEAFF
>TRBV7-9|TRBJ2-2
CASSLGRTGELFF
>TRBV21-1|TRBJ1-5
CASSKDHTPSLAPQHF
>TRBV7-8|TRBJ1-5
CASGRGDRNQPQHF
>TRBV14|TRBJ2-5
CASSPGSRGGETQYF
>TRBV18|TRBJ1-4
CASSPGHQGNEKLFF
>TRBV4-2|TRBJ2-2
CASSQQQGADTGELFF
>TRBV7-9|TRBJ2-2
CASSTGTGTTGELFF
>TRBV21-1|TRBJ2-7
CASSKVTLYSSYEQYF
>TRBV15|TRBJ2-2
CATSRDLWRAGGELFF
>TRBV2|TRBJ1-2
CASSGGQGPNYGYTF
>TRBV5-4|TRBJ2-1
CASSLFPNTGGAYNEQFF
>TRBV7-3|TRBJ1-1
CASSSNRGSAEAFF
>TRBV2|TRBJ2-1
CASMMGVTYNEQFF
>TRBV7-2|TRBJ2-2
CASSLLAGLNTGELFF
>TRBV4-3|TRBJ1-2
CASSRETGDAYGYTF
>TRBV28|TRBJ2-7
CASRAAGRTYEQYF
>TRBV5-1|TRBJ2-1
CASSPSAGSENEQFF
>TRBV10-3|TRBJ2-7
CAISPGTGREQYF
>TRBV20-1|TRBJ2-3
CSWGWEGTQYF
>TRBV7-2|TRBJ2-1
CASSLGTGYNEQFF
>TRBV4-2|TRBJ1-2
CASSLDRGRRGYTF
>TRBV2|TRBJ2-1
CASRGVIAGGYFF
>TRBV30|TRBJ1-4
CAARGRNINEKLFF
>TRBV5-1|TRBJ2-1
CASSLVAGGPPEQFF
>TRBV6-4|TRBJ2-3
CASSDSFRGADTQYF
>TRBV6-1|TRBJ2-7
CASSEAYREPPYEQYF
>TRBV5-1|TRBJ1-3
CASSLAVPGSGNTIYF
>TRBV30|TRBJ2-3
CAWEAGGPDTQYF
>TRBV10-3|TRBJ1-2
CAISESAGAAYGYTF
>TRBV18|TRBJ1-2
CASSPDTNYGYTF
>TRBV14|TRBJ1-4
CASSQWGQTNEKLFF
>TRBV6-1|TRBJ1-4
CASSRYPSNEKLFF